The 21 T cell receptor beta chains presented below share a single source sample, sequenced in a study of blood T cell repertoires in COVID-19. Libraries were prepared by immunoSEQ multiplex PCR; TCRdb keeps only in-frame clonotypes and omits some of them. The table lists fewer than 250,000 clones, 70% to 90% of them singletons, with less than 8% in the top ten. What was sequenced was peripheral blood. All receptors come from a woman aged 50 to 60 with active or convalescent COVID-19.

V gene TRBV5-4 combines with J gene TRBJ2-6; D perhaps matches TRBD2 (7 bases). V lost 3 bases and J 0 bases, leaving 16 bases between the germline ends. Germline V gene sequence: CDR1 SGHNT, CDR2 YYREEE (reference sequence). This CDR3 comprises 18 residues. CDR3 residues: CASSSGGIKISGANVLTF. The CDR3 DNA sequence: TGTGCCAGCAGCTCGGGGGGCATCAAGATCTCTGGGGCCAACGTCCTGACTTTC. The full variable domain, its missing parts supplied by reference TRBV5-4 and TRBJ2-6, is ETGVTQSPTHLIKTRGQQVTLRCSSQSGHNTVSWYQQALGQGPQFIFQYYREEENGRGNFPPRFSGLQFPNYSSELNVNALELDDSALYLCASSSGGIKISGANVLTFGAGSRLTVL.

The chain is built from TRBV25-1 and TRBJ1-4; D not resolved. Trimming shortened V by 2 bases and J by 7 bases, and 14 bases separated the two germline ends. Germline CDR1 MGHDK, CDR2 SYGVNS. CDR3 length: 15 residues. CDR3 DNA: TGTGCCAGCAGTGAACCCCCGGGGTCGCTTGAAAAACTGTTTTTT. Translated: CASSEPPGSLEKLFF.

V and J are TRBV19 and TRBJ1-4; 10 bases line up with TRBD1. The CDR3 has 14 amino acids. CDR1 LNHDA and CDR2 SQIVND come from the germline V gene (reference sequence). The V and J ends lost 5 bases and 5 bases, in that order; junction bases with no gene match: 2. CDR3 amino acids: CASSLTGGNEKLFF. CDR3 coding DNA: TGTGCCAGTAGTCTGACAGGGGGCAATGAAAAACTGTTTTTT.

J is TRBJ1-6 and V is TRBV6-5; TRBD1 aligns across 7 bases. Germline V CDR1 and CDR2: MNHEY, SVGAGI. The trim removed 6 bases at V and 9 bases at J, leaving 2 bases unmatched. There are 12 residues in the CDR3. CDR3 nucleotides: TGTGCCAGCAGCTGGGACAGTTCACCCCTCCACTTT. This gives the protein CASSWDSSPLHF.

The chain recombines TRBV7-9 with TRBJ1-5; a possible D gene is TRBD1 (5 bases). Germline-derived CDR1 and CDR2 are SEHNR and FQNEAQ (reference sequence). Trimming shortened V by 1 base and J by 5 bases, and 9 bases separated the two germline ends. CDR3 length: 14 amino acids. As DNA, the CDR3 is TGTGCCAGCAGCTTAGAAGGGGCCTATCAGCCCCAGCATTTT. Translation gives CASSLEGAYQPQHF.

The chain uses TRBV6-1 and TRBJ2-1; 10 bases map to TRBD2. Germline V gives CDR1 MNHNS, CDR2 SASEGT. The CDR3 consists of 16 residues. J lost 8 bases, V lost 1 base, and 8 bases had no gene match. CDR3 DNA sequence: TGTGCCAGCAGTGAAGAGGGGCTAGCGGGAGTTTATGAGCAGTTCTTC. Protein: CASSEEGLAGVYEQFF.

CDR3 region: CASSIAPGQGTDTQYF. CDR3 in DNA: TGTGCCAGTAGTATAGCCCCGGGACAGGGGACAGATACGCAGTATTTT. The rearrangement links TRBV19 to TRBJ2-3; 10 bases are a match to TRBD1. The CDR3 consists of 16 residues. V trimming: 1 base; J trimming: 3 bases; junction bases outside the gene matches: 4. Germline V gene sequence: CDR1 LNHDA, CDR2 SQIVND (reference sequence). The full variable domain, its missing parts supplied by reference TRBV19 and TRBJ2-3, is DGGITQSPKYLFRKEGQNVTLSCEQNLNHDAMYWYRQDPGQGLRLIYYSQIVNDFQKGDIAEGYSVSREKKESFPLTVTSAQKNPTAFYLCASSIAPGQGTDTQYFGPGTRLTVL.

The rearrangement uses TRBV28 and TRBJ1-3; D gene unclear. V gave up 6 bases and J gave up 0 bases, with 9 bases separating them. The CDR3 has 14 amino acids. The V gene's germline CDR1 is MDHEN and CDR2 SYDVKM. The CDR3 here is CASREEHSGNTIYF. CDR3 sequence (DNA): TGTGCCAGCAGGGAGGAACACTCTGGAAACACCATATATTTT.

This chain connects TRBV2 to TRBJ1-1; D is unclear. Germline V lookup: CDR1 SNHLY, CDR2 FYNNEI. CDR3 length: 13 amino acids. Trimming removed 4 bases at V and 1 base at J, with 7 bases between. CDR3 in amino acids: CASSGLENTEAFF. CDR3 DNA: TGTGCCAGCAGTGGACTGGAGAACACTGAAGCTTTCTTT. The variable domain in full, with the rest retrieved from reference TRBV2 and TRBJ1-1, is EPEVTQTPSHQVTQMGQEVILRCVPISNHLYFYWYRQILGQKVEFLVSFYNNEISEKSEIFDDQFSVERPDGSNFTLKIRSTKLEDSAMYFCASSGLENTEAFFGQGTRLTVV.

The V call is TRBV6-5, the J call TRBJ1-6, with 7 bases identical to TRBD1. The V gene's germline CDR1 is MNHEY and CDR2 SVGAGI. The CDR3 has 15 amino acids. Germline trimming cut 6 bases from V and 7 bases from J; bases unmatched to any gene: 9. The CDR3 DNA sequence: TGTGCCAGCAGCCCAACAGGGGTGGACAATTCACCCCTCCACTTT. It codes for CASSPTGVDNSPLHF.

The rearrangement uses TRBV3-1 (or the pseudogene TRBV3-2) and TRBJ1-6, with D perhaps matching TRBD1 (6 bases). The germline gives CDR1 LGHDT, CDR2 YNNKEL (reference sequence). The CDR3 covers 17 residues. V lost 1 base, J lost 7 bases, and 17 bases lay in between. For the CDR3, the DNA is TGTGCCAGCAGCCAAGGTAATGCGTGGCAGGGGAATTCACCCCTCCACTTT. It encodes CASSQGNAWQGNSPLHF.

The chain uses TRBV27 and TRBJ2-1; D is uncertain. Trimming shortened V by 4 bases and J by 5 bases, and 9 bases separated the two germline ends. The CDR3 totals 13 residues. CDR1 MNHEY and CDR2 SMNVEV come from the germline V gene (reference sequence). The CDR3 protein is CASSSHRNNEQFF. CDR3 coding DNA: TGTGCCAGCAGTTCTCACAGAAACAATGAGCAGTTCTTC.

The chain combines TRBV29-1 with TRBJ2-2, with a possible D match to TRBD2 (7 bases). The CDR3 extends over 14 amino acids. Germline V CDR1 and CDR2: SQVTM, ANQGSEA. Between the trimmed V and J ends, which lost 6 bases and 7 bases, there was a span of 18 bases. The CDR3 here is CSVLSGGAGGELFF. The CDR3 coding sequence is TGCAGCGTGCTCTCGGGGGGCGCGGGCGGGGAGCTGTTTTTT.

The chain couples TRBV18 to TRBJ1-4; TRBD1 might be the D (6 bases). Germline CDR1 KGHSH, CDR2 LQKENI. This CDR3 has 16 amino acids. Trimming removed 3 bases at V and 5 bases at J, with 16 bases between. The CDR3 spells CASSPGPGHLNEKLFF. The CDR3 nucleotides are TGTGCCAGCTCACCGGGTCCGGGACATCTGAATGAAAAACTGTTTTTT.

This rearrangement joins TRBV9 to TRBJ2-2; D is unclear. The V gene's germline CDR1 is SGDLS and CDR2 YYNGEE. V gave up 4 bases and J gave up 7 bases, with 11 bases separating them. This CDR3 is built from 13 residues. In DNA, the CDR3 is TGTGCCAGCAGCACCCCTCTCGGCGGGGAGCTGTTTTTT. This gives the protein CASSTPLGGELFF.

This chain joins TRBV5-5 and TRBJ2-7, with D maybe TRBD2 (5 bases). V lost 0 bases, J lost 10 bases, and 11 bases lay in between. The CDR3 runs to 12 residues. Germline-derived CDR1 and CDR2 are SGHKS and YYEKEE (reference sequence). The CDR3 nucleotides are TGTGCCAGCAGCTTGGCCGGTTCGGGACAGTACTTC. Protein: CASSLAGSGQYF.

The chain combines TRBV9 with TRBJ1-2, with D perhaps matching TRBD1 (6 bases). Germline-derived CDR1 and CDR2 are SGDLS and YYNGEE. The CDR3 covers 13 residues. V was pared by 2 bases and J by 8 bases, with 13 bases between. The CDR3: CASSVMGAPGYTF. Here the CDR3 DNA reads TGTGCCAGCAGCGTGATGGGGGCCCCGGGCTACACCTTC.

This sequence joins TRBV6-1 and TRBJ1-5; D gene uncertain. Per the germline V gene, CDR1 is MNHNS and CDR2 is SASEGT. CDR3 length equals 14 residues. Trimming shortened V by 3 bases and J by 3 bases, and 9 bases separated the two germline ends. The CDR3, as DNA: TGTGCCAGCAGTGACAGGCTGCTCAATCAGCCCCAGCATTTT. Protein sequence: CASSDRLLNQPQHF.

The CDR3 protein is CASSLWGPPGELFF. The DNA for the CDR3 is TGTGCCAGCAGTTTGTGGGGGCCACCCGGGGAGCTGTTTTTT. V is TRBV27 and J is TRBJ2-2, with D perhaps TRBD1 (6 bases). V gave up 3 bases and J gave up 6 bases, with 11 bases separating them. The CDR3 runs 14 residues. CDR1 MNHEY and CDR2 SMNVEV come from the germline V gene (reference sequence).

The chain is built from TRBV11-2 and TRBJ1-1; weak D call: TRBD1 (5 bases). This CDR3 region has 16 residues. Trimming shortened V by 4 bases and J by 4 bases, and 19 bases separated the two germline ends. Per the germline V gene, CDR1 is SGHAT and CDR2 is FQNNGV. CDR3 in DNA: TGTGCCAGCAGCTCCCGTAATAAGGGGAGGGTCACTGAAGCTTTCTTT. Its translation is CASSSRNKGRVTEAFF.

V gene TRBV28 combines with J gene TRBJ1-5, with TRBD1 matching over 7 bases. Per the germline V gene, CDR1 is MDHEN and CDR2 is SYDVKM. V was pared by 6 bases and J by 9 bases, with 11 bases of the junction left unmatched. The CDR3 is 14 residues long. The chain's CDR3 is CASRRGQRFAPQHF. The CDR3 coding sequence is TGTGCCAGCAGAAGGGGACAGAGATTCGCGCCCCAGCATTTT.